This entry describes one T cell receptor (beta chain). Repertoires were generated with immunoSEQ multiplex PCR, while TCRdb's copy carries only in-frame clones and drops some. The data contain some 160,000 clones, 70% to 90% of them singletons. This sample was taken from a study of blood T cell repertoires in COVID-19. From germline, CDR1 is KGHDR and CDR2 SFDVKD. The length of the CDR3 is 18 residues. J was trimmed by 7 bases and V by 8 bases; bases with no gene match: 18. The chain joins TRBV24-1 to TRBJ1-6; 8 nucleotides match TRBD1. The source of this sequence is a man in his sixties with acute or convalescent COVID-19. The material sequenced was peripheral blood. The DNA of the CDR3 is TGTGCCACCACCTCTCTTCCGGTGGACAGGGTGTTAAATTCACCCCTCCACTTT. The encoded protein is CATTSLPVDRVLNSPLHF.